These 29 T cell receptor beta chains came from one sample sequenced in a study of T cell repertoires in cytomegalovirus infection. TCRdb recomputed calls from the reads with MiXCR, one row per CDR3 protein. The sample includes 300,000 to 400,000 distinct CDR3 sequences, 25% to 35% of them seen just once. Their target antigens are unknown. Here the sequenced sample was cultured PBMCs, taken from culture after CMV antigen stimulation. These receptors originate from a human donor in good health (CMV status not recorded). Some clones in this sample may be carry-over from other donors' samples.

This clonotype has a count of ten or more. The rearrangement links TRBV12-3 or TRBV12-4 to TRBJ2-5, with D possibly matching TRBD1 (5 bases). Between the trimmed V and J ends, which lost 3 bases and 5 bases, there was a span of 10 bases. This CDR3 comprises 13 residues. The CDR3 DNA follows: TGTGCCAGCAGTTTGGGGCCCGAGGAGACCCAGTACTTC. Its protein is CASSLGPEETQYF.

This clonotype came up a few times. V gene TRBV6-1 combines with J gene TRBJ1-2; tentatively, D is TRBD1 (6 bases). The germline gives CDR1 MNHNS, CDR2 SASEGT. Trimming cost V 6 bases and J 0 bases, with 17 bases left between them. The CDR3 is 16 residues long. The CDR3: CASRTPGRTANYGYTF. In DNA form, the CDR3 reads TGTGCCAGCAGAACACCAGGCCGGACAGCTAACTATGGCTACACCTTC.

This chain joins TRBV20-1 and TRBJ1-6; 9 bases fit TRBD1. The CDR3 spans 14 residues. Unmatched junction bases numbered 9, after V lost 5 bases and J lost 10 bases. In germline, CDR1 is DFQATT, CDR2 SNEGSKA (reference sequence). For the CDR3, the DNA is TGCAGTGCTGAACGAGGGACAGGGTTATCACCCCTCCACTTT. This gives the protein CSAERGTGLSPLHF.

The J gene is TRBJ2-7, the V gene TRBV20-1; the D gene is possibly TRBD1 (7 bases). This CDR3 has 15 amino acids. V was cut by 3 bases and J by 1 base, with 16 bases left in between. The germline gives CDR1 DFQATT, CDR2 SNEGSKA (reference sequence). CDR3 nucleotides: TGCAGTGCTAGTCCCAGGGGGAGGCCTTCCTACGAGCAGTACTTC. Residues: CSASPRGRPSYEQYF.

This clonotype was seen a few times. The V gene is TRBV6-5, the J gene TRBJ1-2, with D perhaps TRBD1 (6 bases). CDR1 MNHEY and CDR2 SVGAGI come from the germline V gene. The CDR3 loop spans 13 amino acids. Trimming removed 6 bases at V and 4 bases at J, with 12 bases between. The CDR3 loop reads CASSMDRFYGYTF. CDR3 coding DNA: TGTGCCAGCAGCATGGACAGATTCTATGGCTACACCTTC.

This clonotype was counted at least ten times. In DNA, the CDR3 is TGTGCCAGCAGCGCTCGGCGGGCGGGAAGCCAAGAGACCCAGTACTTC. Protein product: CASSARRAGSQETQYF. The chain carries TRBV7-8 and TRBJ2-5; D is perhaps TRBD2 (6 bases). This CDR3 spans 16 amino acids. V was cut by 5 bases and J by 1 base, with 17 bases left in between. Germline assignment: CDR1 SGHVS and CDR2 FQNEAQ.

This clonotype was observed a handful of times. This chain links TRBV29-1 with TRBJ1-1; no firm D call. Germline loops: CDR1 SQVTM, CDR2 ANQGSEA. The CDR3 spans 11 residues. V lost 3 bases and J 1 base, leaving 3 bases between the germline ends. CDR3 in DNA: TGCAGCGTTGAGGGGAACACTGAAGCTTTCTTT. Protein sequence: CSVEGNTEAFF. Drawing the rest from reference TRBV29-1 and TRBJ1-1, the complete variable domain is SAVISQKPSRDICQRGTSLTIQCQVDSQVTMMFWYRQQPGQSLTLIATANQGSEATYESGFVIDKFPISRPNLTFSTLTVSNMSPEDSSIYLCSVEGNTEAFFGQGTRLTVV.

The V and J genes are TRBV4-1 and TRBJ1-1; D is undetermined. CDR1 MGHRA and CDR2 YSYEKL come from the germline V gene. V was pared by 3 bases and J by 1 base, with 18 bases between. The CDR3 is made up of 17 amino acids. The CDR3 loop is CASSHADLPITNTEAFF. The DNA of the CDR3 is TGCGCCAGCAGCCACGCGGACCTACCGATCACGAACACTGAAGCTTTCTTT.

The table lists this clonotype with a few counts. This chain's CDR3 is CASSRGQVGNQPQHF. The CDR3 DNA is TGTGCCAGCAGCCGCGGACAGGTCGGGAATCAGCCCCAGCATTTT. This chain joins TRBV7-9 and TRBJ1-5; 7 bases fit TRBD1. With V trimmed by 5 bases and J by 4 bases, 8 bases remained unmatched. Germline V CDR1 and CDR2: SEHNR, FQNEAQ (reference sequence). The CDR3 is 15 residues long.

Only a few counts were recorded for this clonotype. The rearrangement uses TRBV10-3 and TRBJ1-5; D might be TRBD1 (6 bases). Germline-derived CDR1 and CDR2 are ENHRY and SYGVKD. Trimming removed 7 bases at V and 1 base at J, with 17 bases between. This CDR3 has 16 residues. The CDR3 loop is CAITLGWQGSNQPQHF. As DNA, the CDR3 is TGTGCCATCACCTTAGGTTGGCAGGGGAGCAATCAGCCCCAGCATTTT.

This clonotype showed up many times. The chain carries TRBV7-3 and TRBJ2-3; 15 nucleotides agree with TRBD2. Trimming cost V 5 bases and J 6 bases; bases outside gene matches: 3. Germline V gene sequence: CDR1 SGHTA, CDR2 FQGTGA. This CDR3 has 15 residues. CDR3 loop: CASSTGLAGGDTQYF. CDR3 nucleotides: TGTGCCAGCAGCACCGGACTAGCGGGAGGGGATACGCAGTATTTT.

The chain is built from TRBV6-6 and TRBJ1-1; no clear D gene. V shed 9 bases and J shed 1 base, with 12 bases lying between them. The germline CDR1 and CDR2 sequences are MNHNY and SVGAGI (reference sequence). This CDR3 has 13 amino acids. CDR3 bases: TGTGCCAGTTTTTTAGAGAGGAACACTGAAGCTTTCTTT. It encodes CASFLERNTEAFF.

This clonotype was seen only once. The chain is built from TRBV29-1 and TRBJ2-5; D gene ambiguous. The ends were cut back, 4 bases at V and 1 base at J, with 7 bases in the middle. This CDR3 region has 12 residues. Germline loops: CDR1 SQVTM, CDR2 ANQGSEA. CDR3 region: CSVASSQETQYF. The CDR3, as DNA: TGCAGCGTTGCCAGCTCCCAAGAGACCCAGTACTTC.

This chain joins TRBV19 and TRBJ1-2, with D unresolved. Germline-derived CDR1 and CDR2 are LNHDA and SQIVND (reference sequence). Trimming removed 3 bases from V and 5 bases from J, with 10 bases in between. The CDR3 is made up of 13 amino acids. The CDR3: CASSMGMEYGYTF. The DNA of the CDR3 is TGTGCCAGTAGTATGGGGATGGAGTATGGCTACACCTTC.

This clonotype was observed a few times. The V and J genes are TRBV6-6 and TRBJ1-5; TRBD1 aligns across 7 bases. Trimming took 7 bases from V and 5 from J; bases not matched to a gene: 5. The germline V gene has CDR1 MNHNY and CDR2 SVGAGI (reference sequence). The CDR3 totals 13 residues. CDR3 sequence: CASTRTGDQPQHF. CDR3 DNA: TGTGCCAGCACCCGAACAGGGGATCAGCCCCAGCATTTT.

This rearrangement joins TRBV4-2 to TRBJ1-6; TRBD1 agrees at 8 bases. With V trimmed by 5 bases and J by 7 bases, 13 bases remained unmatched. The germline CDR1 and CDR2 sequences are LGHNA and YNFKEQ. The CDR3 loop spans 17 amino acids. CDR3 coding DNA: TGTGCCAGCAGCGCCACCCCCCGACAGGGGAAGAATTCACCCCTCCACTTT. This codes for CASSATPRQGKNSPLHF.

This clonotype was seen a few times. DNA for the CDR3: TGCAGTGCTAGAGGTGGGGGGGTTAGCCAAGAGACCCAGTACTTC. The encoded protein is CSARGGGVSQETQYF. The V call is TRBV20-1, the J call TRBJ2-5, with TRBD2 identical over 7 bases. The V segment lost 1 base and the J segment 1 base; nucleotides outside the gene matches: 6. This CDR3 is built from 15 residues. Germline CDR1 is DFQATT and CDR2 is SNEGSKA (reference sequence).

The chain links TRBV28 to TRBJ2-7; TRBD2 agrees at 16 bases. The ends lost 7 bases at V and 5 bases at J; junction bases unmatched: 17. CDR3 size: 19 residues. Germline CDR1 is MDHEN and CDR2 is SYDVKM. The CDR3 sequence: CASIPPTGTSGRGGDEQYF. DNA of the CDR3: TGTGCCAGCATCCCACCAACCGGGACTAGCGGGAGGGGAGGGGACGAGCAGTACTTC.

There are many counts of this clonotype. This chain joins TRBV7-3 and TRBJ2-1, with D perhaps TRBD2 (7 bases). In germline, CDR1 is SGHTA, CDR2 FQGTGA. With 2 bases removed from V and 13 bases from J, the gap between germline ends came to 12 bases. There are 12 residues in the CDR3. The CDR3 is CASSLGGGEQFF. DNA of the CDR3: TGTGCCAGCAGCTTAGGGGGGGGCGAACAGTTCTTC.

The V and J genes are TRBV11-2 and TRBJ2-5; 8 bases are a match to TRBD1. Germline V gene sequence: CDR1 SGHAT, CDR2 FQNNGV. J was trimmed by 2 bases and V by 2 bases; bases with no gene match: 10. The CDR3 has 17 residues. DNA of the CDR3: TGTGCCAGCAGCTTAATCTCCGCAAGGGACAGGCAAGAGACCCAGTACTTC. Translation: CASSLISARDRQETQYF.

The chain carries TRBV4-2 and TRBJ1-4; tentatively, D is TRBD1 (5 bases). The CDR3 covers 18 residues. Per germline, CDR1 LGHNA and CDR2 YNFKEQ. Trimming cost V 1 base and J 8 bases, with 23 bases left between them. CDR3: CASSQGRRGDGLYEKLFF. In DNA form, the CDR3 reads TGTGCCAGCAGCCAAGGGAGACGTGGGGACGGCCTCTACGAAAAACTGTTTTTT.

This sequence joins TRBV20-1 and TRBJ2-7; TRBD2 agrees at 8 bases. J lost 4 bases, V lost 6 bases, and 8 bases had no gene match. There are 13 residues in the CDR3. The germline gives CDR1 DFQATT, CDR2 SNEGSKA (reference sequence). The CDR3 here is CSAPGTSSYEQYF. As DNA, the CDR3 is TGCAGTGCCCCTGGGACTAGTTCTTACGAGCAGTACTTC.

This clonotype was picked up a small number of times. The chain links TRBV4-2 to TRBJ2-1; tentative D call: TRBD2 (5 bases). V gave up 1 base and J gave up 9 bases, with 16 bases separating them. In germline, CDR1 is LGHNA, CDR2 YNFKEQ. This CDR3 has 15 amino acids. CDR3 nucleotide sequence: TGTGCCAGCAGCCAAGGAAGTGGGAGAGTAGTTGAGCAGTTCTTC. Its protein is CASSQGSGRVVEQFF.

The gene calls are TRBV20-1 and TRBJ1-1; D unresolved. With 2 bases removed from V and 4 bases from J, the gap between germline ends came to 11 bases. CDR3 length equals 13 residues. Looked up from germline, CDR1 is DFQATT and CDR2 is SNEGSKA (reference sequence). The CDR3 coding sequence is TGCAGTGCTAGAAGAAGGGCTTCCACTGAAGCTTTCTTT. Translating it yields CSARRRASTEAFF.

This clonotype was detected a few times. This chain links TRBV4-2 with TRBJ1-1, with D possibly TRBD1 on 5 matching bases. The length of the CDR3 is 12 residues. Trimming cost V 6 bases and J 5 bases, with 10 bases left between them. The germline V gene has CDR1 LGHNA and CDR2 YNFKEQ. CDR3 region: CASREGWTEAFF. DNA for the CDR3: TGTGCCAGCAGAGAGGGGTGGACTGAAGCTTTCTTT.

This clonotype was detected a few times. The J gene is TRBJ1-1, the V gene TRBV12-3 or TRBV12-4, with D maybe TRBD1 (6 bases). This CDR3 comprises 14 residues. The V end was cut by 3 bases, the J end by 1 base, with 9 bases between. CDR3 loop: CASSLRTANTEAFF. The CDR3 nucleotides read TGTGCCAGCAGTTTGCGGACAGCGAACACTGAAGCTTTCTTT.

The CDR3 loop is CSARNGTGWQETQYF. As DNA, the CDR3 is TGCAGTGCTAGAAATGGGACAGGATGGCAGGAGACCCAGTACTTC. The V and J genes are TRBV20-1 and TRBJ2-5; 8 bases match TRBD1. The V segment lost 2 bases and the J segment 5 bases; nucleotides outside the gene matches: 10. CDR3 length: 15 residues. In germline, CDR1 is DFQATT, CDR2 SNEGSKA (reference sequence).

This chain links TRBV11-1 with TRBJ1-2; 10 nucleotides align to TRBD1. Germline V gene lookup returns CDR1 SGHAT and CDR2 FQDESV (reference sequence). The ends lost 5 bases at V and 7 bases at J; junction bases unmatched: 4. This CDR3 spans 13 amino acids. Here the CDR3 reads CASSGGTGAGYTF. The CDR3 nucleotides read TGTGCCAGCAGCGGGGGGACAGGGGCTGGCTACACCTTC.

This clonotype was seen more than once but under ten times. CDR3 in amino acids: CASSLIGGQGAGNTIYF. CDR3 sequence (DNA): TGTGCCAGCAGTTTAATCGGGGGACAGGGAGCTGGAAACACCATATATTTT. The chain is built from TRBV27 and TRBJ1-3; 9 positions match TRBD1. CDR3 size: 17 residues. J gave up 2 bases and V 2 bases, and 7 bases lay outside the gene matches. The V gene's germline CDR1 is MNHEY and CDR2 SMNVEV (reference sequence).